The present T cell receptor (beta chain) was sequenced within a study of blood T cells in healthy people across ages. Broader study findings: Getting older went along with TCR beta diversity per million T cells dropping roughly linearly. Aged donors had fewer naive CD4+ cells and lower diversity than long-lived donors.

There were at least 6 micrograms of total RNA extracted from every sample. The CDR3 is made up of 16 amino acids. V lost 6 bases to trimming and J lost 7 bases; unmatched junction nucleotides: 10. Germline assignment: CDR1 MNHEY and CDR2 SVGEGT. For the second PCR, which ran for about 7 to 11 cycles, a sample-barcoded 5' primer and a J-beta primer mix were used. Every cDNA molecule bore a tag from a template-switch adaptor containing 12 random nucleotides. TCRdb independently ran MiXCR on the 5' RACE reads; one entry per CDR3 protein. The sample has hundreds of thousands of distinct CDR3 sequences, 49% seen once. Of note for this clonotype: Its target is not known.

Sequencing was carried out using blood. This chain joins TRBV6-2 or TRBV6-3 and TRBJ2-1; 12 bases agree with TRBD2. This receptor was taken from an older woman in good health. DNA of the CDR3: TGTGCCAGCAGGCGACTAGCGGGGGCACAATTAAATGAGCAGTTCTTC. The encoded protein is CASRRLAGAQLNEQFF.